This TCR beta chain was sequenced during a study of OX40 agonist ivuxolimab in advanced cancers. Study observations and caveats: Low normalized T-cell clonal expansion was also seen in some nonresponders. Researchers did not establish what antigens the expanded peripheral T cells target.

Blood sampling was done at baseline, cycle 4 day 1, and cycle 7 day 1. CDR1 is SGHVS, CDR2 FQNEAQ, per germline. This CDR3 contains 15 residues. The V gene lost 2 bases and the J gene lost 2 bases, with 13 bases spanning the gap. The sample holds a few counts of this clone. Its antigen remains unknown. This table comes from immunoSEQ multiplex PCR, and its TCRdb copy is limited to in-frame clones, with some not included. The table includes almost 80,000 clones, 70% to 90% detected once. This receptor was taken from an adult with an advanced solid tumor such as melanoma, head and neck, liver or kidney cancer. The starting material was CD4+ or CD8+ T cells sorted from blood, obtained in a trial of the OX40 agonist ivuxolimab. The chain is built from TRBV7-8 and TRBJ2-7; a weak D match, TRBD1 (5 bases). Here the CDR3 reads CASSLQGSRPYEQYF. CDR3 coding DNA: TGTGCCAGCAGCTTACAGGGATCAAGGCCCTACGAGCAGTACTTC.